This passage covers 9 T cell receptor beta chains from one sample sequenced in a study of tumor-infiltrating lymphocytes in primary liver carcinoma. Extraction also yielded germline DNA, while blood RNA was obtained from unsorted whole blood. Total RNA (approximately 450 ng) served as template for TCR beta cDNA synthesis primed by a constant-region primer. Three-round nested multiplex PCR performed with slightly modified ARM-PCR produced the TCR beta libraries. PCR rounds one and two used TRBV1-TRBV30 forward primers with a C-beta reverse primer for roughly 10 cycles each. TCRdb re-analysed the multiplex PCR reads in MiXCR, keeping a single row per CDR3 protein. The table lists roughly 330,000 distinct CDR3 sequences, roughly two thirds of them singletons. The sample taken for sequencing was peripheral blood. The source of these receptors is a man in his forties or fifties with primary liver carcinoma and hepatitis B virus infection.

This clonotype has only a few counts. This is likely a read error, given that the CDR3 carries no conserved phenylalanine or tryptophan at its end. The V call is TRBV10-3, the J call TRBJ1-2; TRBD1 might be the D (5 bases). V lost 2 bases and J 3 bases, leaving 7 bases between the germline ends. CDR1 is ENHRY and CDR2 is SYGVKD in the germline V gene. The CDR3 contains 13 residues. DNA of the CDR3: TGTGCCATCAGTGAGGGGACGGACTATGGCTACACCCTC. As protein: CAISEGTDYGYTL.

Comments on this clonotype: A read error is possible here, since a much larger clone lies one base away. The chain carries TRBV12-3 or TRBV12-4 and TRBJ2-7, with 8 bases aligning to TRBD1. Trimming cost V 2 bases and J 8 bases; bases outside gene matches: 8. The CDR3 runs to 14 residues. In DNA, the CDR3 is TGTGCCAGCAGTTTAATCCAGGGGGCAAGGAAGCAGTACTTC. Residues: CASSLIQGARKQYF.

In its sample, this clonotype was seen many times. The CDR3 region has the DNA TGTGCTAGTGGGTCGACTAGCGGGAGGGATAGTACGCAGTATTTT. It encodes CASGSTSGRDSTQYF. V usage is TRBV12-5 and J usage is TRBJ2-3; 14 bases line up with TRBD2. The V gene end was trimmed by 6 bases and the J gene end by 8 bases; junction bases not matched to a gene: 7. The CDR3 is made up of 15 amino acids. Germline lookup yields CDR1 LGHNT and CDR2 FRNRAP.

This clonotype has only one observation. The junction shows a germline mismatch at one end, possibly a read error. The CDR3 DNA reads as TGTACCAGCAGCTTGGTCACGAATCAGCCCCAGCATTTT. Protein product: CTSSLVTNQPQHF. V is TRBV11-2 and J is TRBJ1-5; D is uncertain. The CDR3 is made up of 13 amino acids. The germline V gene has CDR1 SGHAT and CDR2 FQNNGV.

The table lists this clonotype with a few counts. The V gene is TRBV5-1, the J gene TRBJ2-1, with TRBD2 matching over 8 bases. Trimming at V came to 5 bases and at J to 2 bases, leaving 0 bases not matched to a gene. Germline V lookup: CDR1 SGHRS, CDR2 YFSETQ. This CDR3 contains 13 residues. CDR3 nucleotides: TGCGCCAGCAGAGCGGGAGCCTACAATGAGCAGTTCTTC. Translation gives CASRAGAYNEQFF. Full variable domain (rest looked up from reference TRBV5-1 and TRBJ2-1): KAGVTQTPRYLIKTRGQQVTLSCSPISGHRSVSWYQQTPGQGLQFLFEYFSETQRNKGNFPGRFSGRQFSNSRSEMNVSTLELGDSALYLCASRAGAYNEQFFGPGTRLTVL.

The V gene is TRBV19, the J gene TRBJ2-1, with D perhaps TRBD2 (5 bases). Deletions cut 8 bases from V and 8 bases from J, with 16 bases between. The CDR3 extends over 13 amino acids. In germline, CDR1 is LNHDA, CDR2 SQIVND (reference sequence). CDR3 amino acids: CASEKTGMDEQFF. CDR3 nucleotide sequence: TGTGCCAGTGAAAAGACGGGGATGGATGAGCAGTTCTTC.

Concerning this clonotype: The DNA is omitted, as the CDR3 cannot be located on it reliably, and the CDR3 follows TCRdb's listing. The chain uses TRBV28 and TRBJ2-3; the table's D gene call, TRBD2, was not cross checked with the DNA. The CDR3 length is 15 residues, termini included. Germline CDR1 MDHEN, CDR2 SYDVKM. The CDR3 region is CASSSSAGEPDTQYF.

Concerning this clonotype: One base away lies a much larger clone, so this may be a sequencing read error. The chain links TRBV6-1 to TRBJ2-1, with 13 bases aligning to TRBD2. The CDR3 is 15 amino acids. Germline CDR1 MNHNS, CDR2 SASEGT. The CDR3 DNA sequence: TGTGTCAGCAGCCGACTAGCGGGAGGTTTGGATGAGCAGTTCTTC. As protein: CVSSRLAGGLDEQFF.

This clonotype was seen many times. The genes are TRBV29-1 and TRBJ2-3; no clear D. This CDR3 is built from 14 residues. V lost 5 bases and J 0 bases, leaving 12 bases between the germline ends. Germline V gene data show CDR1 as SQVTM and CDR2 as ANQGSEA. The CDR3: CSVPWAESTDTQYF. CDR3 sequence (DNA): TGCAGCGTTCCCTGGGCGGAGAGCACAGATACGCAGTATTTT.